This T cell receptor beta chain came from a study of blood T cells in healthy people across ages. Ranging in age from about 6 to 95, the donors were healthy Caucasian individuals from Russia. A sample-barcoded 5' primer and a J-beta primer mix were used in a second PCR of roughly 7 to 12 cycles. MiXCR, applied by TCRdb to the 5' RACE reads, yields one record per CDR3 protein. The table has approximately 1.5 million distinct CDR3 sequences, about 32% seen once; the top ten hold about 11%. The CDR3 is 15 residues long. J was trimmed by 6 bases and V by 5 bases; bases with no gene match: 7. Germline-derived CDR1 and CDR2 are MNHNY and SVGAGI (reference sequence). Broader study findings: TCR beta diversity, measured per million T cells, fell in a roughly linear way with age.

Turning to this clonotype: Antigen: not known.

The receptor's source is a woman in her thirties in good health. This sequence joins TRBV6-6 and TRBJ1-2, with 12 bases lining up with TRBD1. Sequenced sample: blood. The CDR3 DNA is TGTGCCAGCAGTCTATTGGGACAGGGGGCAGATGGCTACACCTTC. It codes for CASSLLGQGADGYTF.